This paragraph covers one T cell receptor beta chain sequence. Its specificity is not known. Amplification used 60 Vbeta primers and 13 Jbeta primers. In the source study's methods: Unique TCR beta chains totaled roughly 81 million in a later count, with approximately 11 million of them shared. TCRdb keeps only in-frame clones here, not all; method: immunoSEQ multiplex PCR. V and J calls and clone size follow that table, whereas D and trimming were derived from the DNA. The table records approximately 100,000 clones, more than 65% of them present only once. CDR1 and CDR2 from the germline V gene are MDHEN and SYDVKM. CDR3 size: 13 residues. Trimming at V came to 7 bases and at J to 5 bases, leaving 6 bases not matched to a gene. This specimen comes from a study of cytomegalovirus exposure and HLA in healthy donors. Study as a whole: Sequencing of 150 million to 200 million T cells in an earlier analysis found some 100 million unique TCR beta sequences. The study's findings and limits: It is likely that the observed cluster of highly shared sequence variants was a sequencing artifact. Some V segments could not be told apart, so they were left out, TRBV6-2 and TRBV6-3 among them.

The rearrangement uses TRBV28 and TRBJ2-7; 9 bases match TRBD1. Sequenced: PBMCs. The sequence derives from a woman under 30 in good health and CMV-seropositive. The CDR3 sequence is CASISGQGNEQYF. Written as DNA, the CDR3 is TGTGCCAGCATTTCGGGACAGGGCAACGAGCAGTACTTC.